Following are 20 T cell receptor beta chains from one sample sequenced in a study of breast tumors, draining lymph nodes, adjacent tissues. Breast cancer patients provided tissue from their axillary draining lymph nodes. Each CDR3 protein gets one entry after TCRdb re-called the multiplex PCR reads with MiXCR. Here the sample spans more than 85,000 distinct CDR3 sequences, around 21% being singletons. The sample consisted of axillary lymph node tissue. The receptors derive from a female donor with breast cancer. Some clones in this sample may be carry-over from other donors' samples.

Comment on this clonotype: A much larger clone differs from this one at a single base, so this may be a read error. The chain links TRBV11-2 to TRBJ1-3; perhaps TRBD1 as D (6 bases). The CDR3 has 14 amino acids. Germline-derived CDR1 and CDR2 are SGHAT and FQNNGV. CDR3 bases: TGTGCCGGCAGCCCCTCCAGGGGAGGAAACACCATATATTTT. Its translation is CAGSPSRGGNTIYF.

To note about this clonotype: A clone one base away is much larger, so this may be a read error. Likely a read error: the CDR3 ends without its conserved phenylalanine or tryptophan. CDR3 loop: CASSVESGSMYEQYS. The CDR3 DNA reads as TGTGCCAGCAGCGTAGAAAGCGGGAGTATGTATGAGCAGTACTCC. The chain recombines TRBV9 with TRBJ2-7; 8 bases are shared with TRBD2. The CDR3 is 15 amino acids. Germline V gene sequence: CDR1 SGDLS, CDR2 YYNGEE. V shed 0 bases, J shed 7 bases, and the junction held 9 bases outside the gene matches.

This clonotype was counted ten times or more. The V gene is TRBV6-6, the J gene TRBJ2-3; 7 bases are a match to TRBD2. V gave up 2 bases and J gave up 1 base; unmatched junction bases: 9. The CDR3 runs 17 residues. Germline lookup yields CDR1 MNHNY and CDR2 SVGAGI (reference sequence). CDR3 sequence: CASSYDTAGVGTDTQYF. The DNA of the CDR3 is TGTGCCAGCAGTTACGACACCGCGGGAGTTGGCACAGATACGCAGTATTTT.

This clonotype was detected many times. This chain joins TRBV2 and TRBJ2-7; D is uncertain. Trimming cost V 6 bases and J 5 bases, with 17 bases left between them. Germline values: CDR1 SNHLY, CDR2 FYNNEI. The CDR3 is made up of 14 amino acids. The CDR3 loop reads CASRNLPGRNEQYF. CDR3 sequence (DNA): TGTGCCAGCAGAAACCTTCCCGGCCGCAACGAGCAGTACTTC.

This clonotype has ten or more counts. The CDR3 is CASSLWTGASNQPQHF. CDR3 coding DNA: TGTGCCAGCAGCTTATGGACAGGGGCTAGCAATCAGCCCCAGCATTTT. The chain has TRBV5-8 and TRBJ1-5; 9 bases are shared with TRBD1. The CDR3 extends over 16 amino acids. Germline-derived CDR1 and CDR2 are SGHTS and YDEGEE. The trim removed 2 bases at V and 0 bases at J, leaving 3 bases unmatched.

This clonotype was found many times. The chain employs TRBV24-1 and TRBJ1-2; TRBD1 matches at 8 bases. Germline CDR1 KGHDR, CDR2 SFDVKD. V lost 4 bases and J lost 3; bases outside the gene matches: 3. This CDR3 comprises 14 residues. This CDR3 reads CATSDPDRDYGYTF. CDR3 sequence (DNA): TGTGCCACCAGTGACCCGGACAGGGACTATGGCTACACCTTC.

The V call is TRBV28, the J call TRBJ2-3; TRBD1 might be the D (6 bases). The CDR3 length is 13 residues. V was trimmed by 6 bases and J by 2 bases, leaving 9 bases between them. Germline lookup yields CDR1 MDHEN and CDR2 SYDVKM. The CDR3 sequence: CASRGQLTDTQYF. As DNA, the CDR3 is TGTGCCAGCAGAGGACAGCTCACAGATACGCAGTATTTT.

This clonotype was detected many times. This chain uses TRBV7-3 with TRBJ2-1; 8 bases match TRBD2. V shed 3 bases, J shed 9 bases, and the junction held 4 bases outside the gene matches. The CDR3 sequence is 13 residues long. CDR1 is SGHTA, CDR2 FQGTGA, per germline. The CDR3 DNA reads TGTGCCAGCAGCTTCGGGGGGGCTGGTGAGCAGTTCTTC. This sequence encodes CASSFGGAGEQFF.

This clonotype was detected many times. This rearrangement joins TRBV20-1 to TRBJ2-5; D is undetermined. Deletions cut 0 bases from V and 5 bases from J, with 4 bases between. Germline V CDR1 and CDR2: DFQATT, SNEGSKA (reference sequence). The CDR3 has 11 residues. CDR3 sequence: CSARDQETQYF. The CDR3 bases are TGCAGTGCTAGAGATCAGGAGACCCAGTACTTC.

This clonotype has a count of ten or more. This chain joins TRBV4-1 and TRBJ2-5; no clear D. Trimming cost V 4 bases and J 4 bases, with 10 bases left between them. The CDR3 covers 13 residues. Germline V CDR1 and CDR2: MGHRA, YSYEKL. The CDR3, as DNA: TGCGCCAGCAGCCTCACTTTGGGAGAGACCCAGTACTTC. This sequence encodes CASSLTLGETQYF.

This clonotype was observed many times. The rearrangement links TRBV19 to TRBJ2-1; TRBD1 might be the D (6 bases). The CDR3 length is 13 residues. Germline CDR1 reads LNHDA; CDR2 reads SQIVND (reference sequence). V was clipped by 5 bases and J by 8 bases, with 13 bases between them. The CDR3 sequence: CASSFRGGYEQFF. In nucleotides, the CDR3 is TGTGCCAGTAGTTTCCGAGGGGGATATGAGCAGTTCTTC.

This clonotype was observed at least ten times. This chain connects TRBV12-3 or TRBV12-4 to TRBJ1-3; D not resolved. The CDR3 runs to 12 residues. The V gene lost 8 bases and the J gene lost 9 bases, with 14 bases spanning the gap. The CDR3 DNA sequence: TGTGCCAGCGCTACCATCGGATCCACCATATATTTT. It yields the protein CASATIGSTIYF.

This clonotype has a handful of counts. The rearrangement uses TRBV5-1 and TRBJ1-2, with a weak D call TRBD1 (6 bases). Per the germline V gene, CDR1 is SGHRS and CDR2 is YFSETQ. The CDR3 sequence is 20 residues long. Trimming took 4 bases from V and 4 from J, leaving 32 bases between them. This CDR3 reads CASSPVLGGKDSLLSYGYTF. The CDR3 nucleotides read TGCGCCAGCAGCCCAGTACTCGGGGGAAAGGACAGCCTATTATCCTATGGCTACACCTTC.

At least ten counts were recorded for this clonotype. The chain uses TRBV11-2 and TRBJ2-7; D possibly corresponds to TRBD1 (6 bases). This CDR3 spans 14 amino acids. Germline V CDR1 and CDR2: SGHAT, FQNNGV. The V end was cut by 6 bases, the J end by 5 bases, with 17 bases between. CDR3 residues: CASSPDSQADEQYF. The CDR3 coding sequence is TGTGCCAGCAGTCCGGACAGTCAAGCGGACGAGCAGTACTTC.

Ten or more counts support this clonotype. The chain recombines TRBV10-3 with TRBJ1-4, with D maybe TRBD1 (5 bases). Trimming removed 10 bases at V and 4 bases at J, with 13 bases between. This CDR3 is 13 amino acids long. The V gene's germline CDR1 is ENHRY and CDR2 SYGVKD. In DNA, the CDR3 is TGTGCCACACGGGACGGCGATAATGAAAAACTGTTTTTT. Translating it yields CATRDGDNEKLFF.

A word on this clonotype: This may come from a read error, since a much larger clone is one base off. CDR3 in DNA: TGTGCCAGCAGTTCCATGGGACGGTCTTACTATCGCTACACCTTC. This codes for CASSSMGRSYYRYTF. The gene calls are TRBV27 and TRBJ1-2, with D tentatively TRBD1 (5 bases). Looked up from germline, CDR1 is MNHEY and CDR2 is SMNVEV (reference sequence). This CDR3 region has 15 residues.

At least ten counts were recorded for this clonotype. CDR3 DNA: TGTGCCAGCAGCTTGTTGGGACAGGGGAACGAGCAGTACTTC. This translates into CASSLLGQGNEQYF. The chain uses TRBV5-6 and TRBJ2-7, with TRBD1 matching over 10 bases. Germline CDR1 SGHDT, CDR2 YYEEEE. V trimming: 1 base; J trimming: 5 bases; junction bases outside the gene matches: 3. This CDR3 contains 14 residues.

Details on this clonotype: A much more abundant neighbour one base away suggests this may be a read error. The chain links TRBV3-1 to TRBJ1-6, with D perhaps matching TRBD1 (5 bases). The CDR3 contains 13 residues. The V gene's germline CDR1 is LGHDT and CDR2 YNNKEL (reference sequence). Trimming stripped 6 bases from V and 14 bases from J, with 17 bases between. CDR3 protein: CASRHRGDSALHF. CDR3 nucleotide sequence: TGTGCCAGCAGACACCGGGGGGATTCGGCCCTCCACTTT.

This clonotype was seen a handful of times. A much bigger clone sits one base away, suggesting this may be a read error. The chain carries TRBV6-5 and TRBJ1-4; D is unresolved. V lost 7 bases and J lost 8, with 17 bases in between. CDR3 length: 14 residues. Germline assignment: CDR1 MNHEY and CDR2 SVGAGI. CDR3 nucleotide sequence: TGTGCCAGCACCGACCGGGCTCGGAAGGAAAAACTGTTTTTT. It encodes CASTDRARKEKLFF.

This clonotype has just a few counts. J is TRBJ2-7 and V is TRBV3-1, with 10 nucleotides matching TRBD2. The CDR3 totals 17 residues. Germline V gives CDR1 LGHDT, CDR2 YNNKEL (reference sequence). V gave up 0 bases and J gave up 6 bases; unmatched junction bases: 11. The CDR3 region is CASSQEKILAGVGEQYF. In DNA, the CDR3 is TGTGCCAGCAGCCAAGAAAAGATCCTAGCGGGAGTGGGCGAGCAGTACTTC.